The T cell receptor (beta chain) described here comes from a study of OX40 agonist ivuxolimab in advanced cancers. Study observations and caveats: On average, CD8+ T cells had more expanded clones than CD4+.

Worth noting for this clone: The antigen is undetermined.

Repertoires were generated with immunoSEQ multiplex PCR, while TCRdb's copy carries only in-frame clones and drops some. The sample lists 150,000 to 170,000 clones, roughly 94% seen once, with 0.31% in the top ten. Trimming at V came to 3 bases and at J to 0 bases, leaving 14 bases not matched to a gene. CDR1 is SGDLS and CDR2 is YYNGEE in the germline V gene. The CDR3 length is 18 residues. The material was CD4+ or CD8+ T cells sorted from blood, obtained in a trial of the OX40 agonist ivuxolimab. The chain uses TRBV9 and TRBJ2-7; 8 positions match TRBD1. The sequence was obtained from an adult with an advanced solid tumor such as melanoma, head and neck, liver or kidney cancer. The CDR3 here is CASSATTGGRTHSYEQYF. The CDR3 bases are TGTGCCAGCAGCGCGACTACAGGGGGTAGAACTCACTCCTACGAGCAGTACTTC.